These 30 T cell receptor beta chains were all obtained from the same sample, sequenced in a study of T cell repertoires in ileal Crohn's disease. The protocol was immunoSEQ multiplex PCR, while the TCRdb copy is restricted to in-frame clones and leaves out a portion. The sample records approximately 13,000 clones, about two thirds being singletons. Time point meaning: neoterminal ileum biopsy at postoperative endoscopy, about 6 months after surgery. Sequencing used ileal tissue. Receptors were obtained from an adult with Crohn's disease.

This clone was detected a few times. The CDR3 loop is CASSLRRDRGADTQYF. The CDR3 nucleotides read TGTGCCAGCAGCTTGCGTAGGGACAGGGGCGCAGATACGCAGTATTTT. This sequence joins TRBV5-5 and TRBJ2-3; 10 bases map to TRBD1. The CDR3 sequence is 16 residues long. Trimming at V came to 1 base and at J to 4 bases, leaving 6 bases not matched to a gene. Germline CDR1 reads SGHKS; CDR2 reads YYEKEE (reference sequence).

The V and J genes are TRBV20-1 and TRBJ1-1; D is undetermined. Germline-derived CDR1 and CDR2 are DFQATT and SNEGSKA (reference sequence). The CDR3 has 11 residues. V shed 7 bases and J shed 4 bases, with 10 bases lying between them. The CDR3 nucleotides read TGCAGTGTTAGCGGTAGCACTGAAGCTTTCTTT. The encoded protein is CSVSGSTEAFF.

The chain couples TRBV19 to TRBJ2-7, with D perhaps given as TRBD1 or TRBD2 (5 bases each). The V gene lost 3 bases and the J gene lost 6 bases, with 9 bases spanning the gap. CDR1 and CDR2 (germline): LNHDA, SQIVND (reference sequence). This CDR3 comprises 12 residues. CDR3 sequence: CASSIKRGEQYF. Written as DNA, the CDR3 is TGTGCCAGTAGTATTAAGAGGGGCGAGCAGTACTTC.

This clone has just one count. The V call is TRBV5-3, the J call TRBJ2-3, with 14 bases lining up with TRBD2. TRBV5-3 carries the ORF label, with uncertain function. V shed 4 bases, J shed 2 bases, and the junction held 9 bases outside the gene matches. The CDR3 spans 18 residues. The CDR3 DNA sequence: TGTGCCAGAAGCCCCCGGACTAGCGGGGGGCCTCTCACAGATACGCAGTATTTT. Its protein product is CARSPRTSGGPLTDTQYF.

This chain uses TRBV29-1 with TRBJ2-3; a weak D match, TRBD2 (5 bases). The CDR3 runs 12 residues. Trimming cost V 4 bases and J 6 bases, with 11 bases left between them. The germline V gene has CDR1 SQVTM and CDR2 ANQGSEA. The CDR3 region is CSVGPPGDTQYF. The CDR3 DNA follows: TGCAGCGTTGGTCCTCCGGGGGATACGCAGTATTTT.

In its sample, this clone was seen a few times. The rearrangement joins TRBV2 to TRBJ2-5, with a tentative D call TRBD1 (5 bases). The CDR3 is 14 amino acids. Germline V gene sequence: CDR1 SNHLY, CDR2 FYNNEI. Trimming removed 7 bases from V and 1 base from J, with 13 bases in between. This CDR3 reads CASTPLGVQETQYF. As DNA, the CDR3 is TGTGCCAGCACCCCCTTAGGGGTCCAAGAGACCCAGTACTTC. Based on the CDR3 plus reference TRBV2 and TRBJ2-5, the full variable domain is EPEVTQTPSHQVTQMGQEVILRCVPISNHLYFYWYRQILGQKVEFLVSFYNNEISEKSEIFDDQFSVERPDGSNFTLKIRSTKLEDSAMYFCASTPLGVQETQYFGPGTRLLVL.

The gene calls are TRBV25-1 and TRBJ2-3; possible D gene TRBD1, 5 bases. Trimming cost V 3 bases and J 1 base, with 14 bases left between them. The CDR3 runs 16 residues. In germline, CDR1 is MGHDK, CDR2 SYGVNS. CDR3 protein: CASSEVRTGRTDTQYF. The CDR3 DNA reads TGTGCCAGCAGTGAGGTCCGAACAGGACGCACAGATACGCAGTATTTT.

This sequence joins TRBV4-1 and TRBJ1-5; TRBD1 might be the D (6 bases). Germline loops: CDR1 MGHRA, CDR2 YSYEKL. The CDR3 is made up of 15 amino acids. V was clipped by 0 bases and J by 4 bases, with 10 bases between them. The CDR3 DNA follows: TGCGCCAGCAGCCAAGACTGGACAGTTAATCAGCCCCAGCATTTT. Protein: CASSQDWTVNQPQHF.

This clone was detected only once. V and J are TRBV7-5 and TRBJ2-7; the D call in the table, TRBD1, was not verified against the DNA. TRBV7-5 is flagged as a pseudogene. The CDR3 contains 14 residues. In DNA, the CDR3 is TGTGTCAGAAGCTTACAGGGGCTTTACTACGAGCAGTACTTC. This translates into CVRSLQGLYYEQYF.

The chain links TRBV9 to TRBJ1-6; D not certain. Per germline, CDR1 SGDLS and CDR2 YYNGEE. V shed 4 bases and J shed 5 bases, with 7 bases lying between them. This CDR3 comprises 13 residues. The CDR3 here is CASSSWDNSPLHF. CDR3 coding DNA: TGTGCCAGCAGCTCCTGGGATAATTCACCCCTCCACTTT. The entire variable domain, with the rest obtained from reference TRBV9 and TRBJ1-6, is as follows: DSGVTQTPKHLITATGQRVTLRCSPRSGDLSVYWYQQSLDQGLQFLIQYYNGEERAKGNILERFSAQQFPDLHSELNLSSLELGDSALYFCASSSWDNSPLHFGNGTRLTVT.

The chain is built from TRBV6-1 and TRBJ1-6; possibly TRBD1 for D (5 bases). The V and J ends lost 5 bases and 5 bases respectively, with 13 bases between them. Germline V CDR1 and CDR2: MNHNS, SASEGT. The CDR3 has 15 amino acids. CDR3 coding DNA: TGTGCCAGCAGTCGTAAGGGAGGGGATAATTCACCCCTCCACTTT. Residues: CASSRKGGDNSPLHF.

The chain couples TRBV29-1 to TRBJ2-3, with a possible D match to TRBD1 (6 bases). The CDR3 spans 14 residues. The germline V gene has CDR1 SQVTM and CDR2 ANQGSEA. V lost 4 bases and J lost 2, with 13 bases in between. The CDR3 loop is CSVVQQGITDTQYF. CDR3 nucleotide sequence: TGCAGCGTTGTCCAACAGGGAATCACAGATACGCAGTATTTT.

The chain combines TRBV18 with TRBJ1-5; a weak D match, TRBD1 (6 bases). This CDR3 region has 14 residues. V was clipped by 2 bases and J by 6 bases, with 11 bases between them. Germline assignment: CDR1 KGHSH and CDR2 LQKENI. The CDR3 spells CASSPNREAQPQHF. The CDR3 DNA is TGTGCCAGCTCACCAAACAGGGAAGCTCAGCCCCAGCATTTT.

This clone is a singleton in its sample. The chain recombines TRBV19 with TRBJ2-7; TRBD1 aligns across 7 bases. Per the germline V gene, CDR1 is LNHDA and CDR2 is SQIVND (reference sequence). There are 16 residues in the CDR3. V shed 5 bases and J 3 bases; nucleotides not matched to a gene: 13. The CDR3 is CASSSYLRDSNYEQYF. CDR3 nucleotide sequence: TGTGCCAGTAGTTCCTACCTACGGGACAGTAACTACGAGCAGTACTTC.

The V gene is TRBV7-2, the J gene TRBJ2-5; D unclear. Looked up from germline, CDR1 is SGHTA and CDR2 is FQGNSA. The CDR3 sequence is 13 residues long. Trimming cost V 5 bases and J 4 bases, with 11 bases left between them. The CDR3 DNA is TGTGCCAGCAGCAGGCGGTGGGGAGAGACCCAGTACTTC. It specifies CASSRRWGETQYF.

This clone occurred once. This chain connects TRBV28 to TRBJ2-5, with a weak D call TRBD2 (5 bases). The V gene lost 3 bases and the J gene lost 2 bases, with 13 bases spanning the gap. CDR1 MDHEN and CDR2 SYDVKM come from the germline V gene. The length of the CDR3 is 15 residues. CDR3: CASSLWGTGQETQYF. The DNA of the CDR3 is TGTGCCAGCAGTTTGTGGGGAACGGGACAAGAGACCCAGTACTTC. Full variable domain (outside the CDR3, taken from reference TRBV28 and TRBJ2-5): DVKVTQSSRYLVKRTGEKVFLECVQDMDHENMFWYRQDPGLGLRLIYFSYDVKMKEKGDIPEGYSVSREKKERFSLILESASTNQTSMYLCASSLWGTGQETQYFGPGTRLLVL.

The chain is built from TRBV5-1 and TRBJ1-2, with TRBD1 identical over 7 bases. V lost 0 bases to trimming and J lost 0 bases; unmatched junction nucleotides: 8. The CDR3 contains 17 residues. Germline assignment: CDR1 SGHRS and CDR2 YFSETQ. CDR3 nucleotide sequence: TGCGCCAGCAGCTTGGGATGGGACAGACTAGCTAACTATGGCTACACCTTC. Protein product: CASSLGWDRLANYGYTF.

The chain links TRBV6-1 to TRBJ2-1; D is uncertain. Germline CDR1 reads MNHNS; CDR2 reads SASEGT. Trimming removed 3 bases at V and 16 bases at J, with 13 bases between. CDR3 length: 11 amino acids. The CDR3 DNA follows: TGTGCCAGCAGTGACAGTATTCGCCTTTTCTTC. Translation gives CASSDSIRLFF.

V usage is TRBV5-4 and J usage is TRBJ2-3; TRBD2 matches at 7 bases. The CDR3 extends over 15 amino acids. CDR1 SGHNT and CDR2 YYREEE come from the germline V gene (reference sequence). The ends lost 1 base at V and 5 bases at J; junction bases unmatched: 7. The CDR3 DNA reads as TGTGCCAGCAGCTTGAACGGGGGGAGGGTAGATACGCAGTATTTT. It is translated as CASSLNGGRVDTQYF.

The chain has TRBV11-2 and TRBJ2-6, with 7 nucleotides matching TRBD1. Germline loops: CDR1 SGHAT, CDR2 FQNNGV. The ends lost 4 bases at V and 0 bases at J; junction bases unmatched: 3. This CDR3 contains 16 residues. CDR3 coding DNA: TGTGCCAGCAGCTCGGGACAGTCCTCTGGGGCCAACGTCCTGACTTTC. Translating gives CASSSGQSSGANVLTF.

V gene TRBV27 combines with J gene TRBJ2-6; D tentatively reads TRBD1 or TRBD2 (6 bases each). Trimming removed 2 bases at V and 0 bases at J, with 17 bases between. Germline values: CDR1 MNHEY, CDR2 SMNVEV (reference sequence). The CDR3 runs 19 residues. As DNA, the CDR3 is TGTGCCAGCAGTTTAAGGGGGGACACGAGGGGCTCTGGGGCCAACGTCCTGACTTTC. This codes for CASSLRGDTRGSGANVLTF. The whole variable domain, remainder taken from reference TRBV27 and TRBJ2-6, is EAQVTQNPRYLITVTGKKLTVTCSQNMNHEYMSWYRQDPGLGLRQIYYSMNVEVTDKGDVPEGYKVSRKEKRNFPLILESPSPNQTSLYFCASSLRGDTRGSGANVLTFGAGSRLTVL.

This chain connects TRBV27 to TRBJ2-7; TRBD1 matches at 9 bases. J was trimmed by 2 bases and V by 5 bases; bases with no gene match: 7. The length of the CDR3 is 15 residues. From germline, CDR1 is MNHEY and CDR2 SMNVEV (reference sequence). CDR3: CASSHRDRATYEQYF. The CDR3 DNA follows: TGTGCCAGCAGTCACCGGGACAGGGCTACCTACGAGCAGTACTTC.

The rearrangement uses TRBV6-5 and TRBJ2-7; D not resolved. V dropped 4 bases and J dropped 5 bases, with 12 bases sitting between them. Germline V lookup: CDR1 MNHEY, CDR2 SVGAGI. The CDR3 extends over 13 amino acids. The CDR3 sequence is CASSSGFRHEQYF. CDR3 DNA sequence: TGTGCCAGCAGTTCAGGATTTCGCCACGAGCAGTACTTC.

The chain combines TRBV15 with TRBJ1-6, with D maybe TRBD1 (5 bases). Germline V gives CDR1 LNHNV, CDR2 YYDKDF (reference sequence). V lost 1 base, J lost 4 bases, and 11 bases lay in between. The CDR3 consists of 16 residues. The CDR3 sequence is CATSRGQSTYNSPLHF. DNA for the CDR3: TGTGCCACCAGCAGAGGACAGTCCACTTATAATTCACCCCTCCACTTT.

The chain uses TRBV4-2 and TRBJ2-3, with D possibly TRBD2 on 6 matching bases. V lost 5 bases and J 2 bases, leaving 14 bases between the germline ends. CDR3 length equals 15 residues. CDR1 and CDR2 (germline): LGHNA, YNFKEQ. The CDR3 spells CASSTRDSHTDTQYF. CDR3 coding DNA: TGTGCCAGCAGCACCCGGGACTCCCACACAGATACGCAGTATTTT.

This clone was detected a few times. The chain employs TRBV15 and TRBJ2-7, with a tentative D call TRBD2 (5 bases). The CDR3 has 15 amino acids. Trimming removed 0 bases at V and 1 base at J, with 10 bases between. The germline V gene encodes CDR1 LNHNV and CDR2 YYDKDF (reference sequence). The CDR3 bases are TGTGCCACCAGCAGAGATCCGTCGGGGTCCTACGAGCAGTACTTC. This translates into CATSRDPSGSYEQYF.

This clone has a handful of counts. This chain links TRBV25-1 with TRBJ1-1; 8 bases are a match to TRBD1. Germline V gene lookup returns CDR1 MGHDK and CDR2 SYGVNS. Trimming took 2 bases from V and 5 from J; bases not matched to a gene: 7. The CDR3 is made up of 15 amino acids. The CDR3 DNA sequence: TGTGCCAGCAGTGAACTCCAGGGGGCCAGGACTGAAGCTTTCTTT. Translating it yields CASSELQGARTEAFF. Based on the CDR3 plus reference TRBV25-1 and TRBJ1-1, the full variable domain is EADIYQTPRYLVIGTGKKITLECSQTMGHDKMYWYQQDPGMELHLIHYSYGVNSTEKGDLSSESTVSRIRTEHFPLTLESARPSHTSQYLCASSELQGARTEAFFGQGTRLTVV.

This chain uses TRBV6-1 with TRBJ2-7, with 10 bases matching TRBD1. J lost 5 bases, V lost 5 bases, and 6 bases had no gene match. CDR1 and CDR2 from the germline V gene are MNHNS and SASEGT. The CDR3 is 14 residues long. DNA of the CDR3: TGTGCCAGCAGTTGGACCGGGACAGGGGACGAGCAGTACTTC. It specifies CASSWTGTGDEQYF.

This sequence joins TRBV30 and TRBJ2-5, with 12 bases fitting TRBD2. V lost 5 bases and J lost 4; bases outside the gene matches: 5. The CDR3 contains 14 residues. The V gene's germline CDR1 is GTSNPN and CDR2 SVGIG (reference sequence). The CDR3 here is CAWSSGGEGETQYF. CDR3 DNA: TGTGCCTGGTCTAGCGGGGGGGAAGGAGAGACCCAGTACTTC.

By share of the sample, this clone is medium-sized. The chain uses TRBV6-5 and TRBJ2-1, with TRBD1 identical over 9 bases. Germline V gene data show CDR1 as MNHEY and CDR2 as SVGAGI. The V segment lost 5 bases and the J segment 3 bases; nucleotides outside the gene matches: 5. There are 15 residues in the CDR3. The CDR3 sequence is CASSRGQGIYNEQFF. The CDR3 bases are TGTGCCAGCAGTCGCGGACAGGGGATCTACAATGAGCAGTTCTTC.